These 16 T cell receptor beta chains originate from one sample sequenced in a study of response to subunit inactivated influenza vaccine. TCRdb reprocessed the RT-PCR reads via MiXCR and lists one record per CDR3 protein. Among hundreds of thousands of distinct CDR3 sequences listed, 12% were seen once. The material was non-naive T cells sorted from PBMCs, obtained less than 15 days before vaccination. Receptors were obtained from a man over 45 who received an inactivated influenza vaccine.

This clonotype was picked up many times. This chain connects TRBV7-2 to TRBJ2-2, with D hard to call. V was shortened by 4 bases and J by 1 base, with 10 bases between the two germline ends. Germline V gene lookup returns CDR1 SGHTA and CDR2 FQGNSA. The CDR3 covers 15 residues. CDR3 nucleotides: TGTGCCAGCAGCTCGACGGCAAAGAACACCGGGGAGCTGTTTTTT. Translation gives CASSSTAKNTGELFF.

The chain joins TRBV23-1 to TRBJ1-6; the D is unclear. TRBV23-1 carries the ORF label, with uncertain function. This CDR3 has 11 amino acids. Trimming took 4 bases from V and 10 from J, leaving 5 bases between them. The CDR3 protein is CASSRGSPLHF. The CDR3 nucleotides are TGCGCCAGCAGTCGTGGCTCACCCCTCCACTTT.

The table lists this clonotype with many counts. The genes are TRBV6-1 and TRBJ2-5; 11 nucleotides line up with TRBD1. This CDR3 contains 15 residues. V gave up 6 bases and J gave up 4 bases; unmatched junction bases: 7. Germline loops: CDR1 MNHNS, CDR2 SASEGT. In DNA, the CDR3 is TGTGCCAGCAGACTCAGCGGGACAGGGGGAGAGACCCAGTACTTC. It yields the protein CASRLSGTGGETQYF.

This clonotype was detected many times. CDR3 in DNA: TGTGCCAGCAGCAAACAGGGGTACGAGCAGTACTTC. Its translation: CASSKQGYEQYF. The rearrangement joins TRBV5-4 to TRBJ2-7; 7 positions match TRBD1. There are 12 residues in the CDR3. V trimming: 4 bases; J trimming: 4 bases; junction bases outside the gene matches: 2. Germline V lookup: CDR1 SGHNT, CDR2 YYREEE (reference sequence).

A few counts support this clonotype. The V call is TRBV27, the J call TRBJ2-2; D call uncertain. The V end lost 6 bases, the J end lost 5 bases, and 16 bases lay between the germline ends. Germline V gives CDR1 MNHEY, CDR2 SMNVEV (reference sequence). The CDR3 is 15 amino acids. This CDR3 is CASRRVGDRTGELFF. CDR3 in DNA: TGTGCCAGCAGAAGGGTAGGCGATCGGACCGGGGAGCTGTTTTTT.

Turning to this clonotype: A much larger clonotype is one base distant, so this may be a read error. V usage is TRBV7-2 and J usage is TRBJ2-1; D remains unclear. The CDR3 totals 14 residues. In germline, CDR1 is SGHTA, CDR2 FQGNSA. Trimming removed 5 bases at V and 10 bases at J, with 18 bases between. CDR3 amino acids: CASSPQWTSYEQFF. For the CDR3, the DNA is TGTGCCAGCAGCCCCCAGTGGACCTCCTACGAGCAGTTCTTC.

There are a few counts of this clonotype. The chain joins TRBV6-1 to TRBJ2-4; a weak D match, TRBD1 (5 bases). Per the germline V gene, CDR1 is MNHNS and CDR2 is SASEGT. Deletions cut 8 bases from V and 3 bases from J, with 17 bases between. This CDR3 comprises 15 residues. The CDR3 region is CASVGWGQGKNIQYF. CDR3 DNA: TGTGCCAGCGTCGGGTGGGGCCAGGGCAAAAACATTCAGTACTTC.

The chain has TRBV5-6 and TRBJ2-3; no reliable D call. The CDR3 contains 15 residues. Germline CDR1 is SGHDT and CDR2 is YYEEEE. The germline V and J ends were trimmed by 0 bases and 2 bases, with 10 bases remaining between them. The CDR3 region has the DNA TGTGCCAGCAGCTTGGTTTTAGGGCCCACAGATACGCAGTATTTT. Its translation is CASSLVLGPTDTQYF.

This clonotype was observed many times. V gene TRBV3-1 combines with J gene TRBJ2-7; the D is unclear. The CDR3 is 12 residues long. Per the germline V gene, CDR1 is LGHDT and CDR2 is YNNKEL (reference sequence). Trimming took off 4 bases at V and 4 bases at J, with 8 bases between the two ends. CDR3 sequence reads: CASSPLGYEQYF. CDR3 coding DNA: TGTGCCAGCAGCCCTCTCGGATACGAGCAGTACTTC.

The V and J genes are TRBV20-1 and TRBJ1-2; 10 bases line up with TRBD1. V lost 6 bases and J lost 4; bases outside the gene matches: 5. Germline CDR1 is DFQATT and CDR2 is SNEGSKA (reference sequence). The CDR3 runs 13 residues. CDR3 bases: TGCAGTGCGACCGGGACAGGGGCCTATGGCTACACCTTC. Its translation: CSATGTGAYGYTF.

This clonotype turned up a few times. The rearrangement uses TRBV2 and TRBJ2-7; TRBD1 matches at 8 bases. V gave up 10 bases and J gave up 6 bases; unmatched junction bases: 11. This CDR3 has 13 amino acids. Germline V gene sequence: CDR1 SNHLY, CDR2 FYNNEI. CDR3 sequence (DNA): TGTGCCACTCAACTGACAGGGGCCCTCGAGCAGTACTTC. It encodes CATQLTGALEQYF.

The sample holds many counts of this clonotype. The CDR3 DNA reads as TGTGCCAGCAGCTTAGTGGTAGGGGTCGCGGGCGGGGCAACAGATACGCAGTATTTT. Its protein is CASSLVVGVAGGATDTQYF. This sequence joins TRBV7-8 and TRBJ2-3; TRBD2 might be the D (6 bases). The germline gives CDR1 SGHVS, CDR2 FQNEAQ. Trimming took off 1 base at V and 3 bases at J, with 23 bases between the two ends. The CDR3 spans 19 residues. The whole variable domain, filled in from reference TRBV7-8 and TRBJ2-3, reads GAGVSQSPRYKVAKRGQDVALRCDPISGHVSLFWYQQALGQGPEFLTYFQNEAQLDKSGLPSDRFFAERPEGSVSTLKIQRTQQEDSAVYLCASSLVVGVAGGATDTQYFGPGTRLTVL.

This clonotype appeared many times. V and J are TRBV4-1 and TRBJ1-2; D gene ambiguous. The CDR3 sequence is 17 residues long. V shed 0 bases and J shed 0 bases, with 14 bases lying between them. The germline gives CDR1 MGHRA, CDR2 YSYEKL. CDR3 sequence: CASSQDSQRTTNYGYTF. In DNA form, the CDR3 reads TGCGCCAGCAGCCAAGATTCCCAACGAACGACTAACTATGGCTACACCTTC.

The V call is TRBV18, the J call TRBJ2-5; no clear D. The CDR3 contains 12 residues. The V end was cut by 2 bases, the J end by 5 bases, with 6 bases between. From germline, CDR1 is KGHSH and CDR2 LQKENI. The CDR3 DNA is TGTGCCAGCTCACCAAGCTGGGAGACCCAGTACTTC. Protein product: CASSPSWETQYF.

This clonotype was seen a handful of times. The rearrangement joins TRBV28 to TRBJ2-5; 12 bases agree with TRBD1. This CDR3 has 19 residues. The ends lost 5 bases at V and 5 bases at J; junction bases unmatched: 18. Germline V lookup: CDR1 MDHEN, CDR2 SYDVKM. The CDR3 DNA reads as TGTGCCAGCAGTACTACAACATGGGGGACAGGGGGCGCCCTGGAGACCCAGTACTTC. Translation: CASSTTTWGTGGALETQYF.

This clonotype has at least ten counts. The gene calls are TRBV5-1 and TRBJ2-5, with no clear D. V lost 0 bases to trimming and J lost 5 bases, with 14 bases between them. CDR1 is SGHRS, CDR2 YFSETQ, per germline. The CDR3 totals 15 residues. The CDR3 bases are TGCGCCAGCAGCTTGGGTCGGGCAGACTCTGAGACCCAGTACTTC. Amino acid sequence: CASSLGRADSETQYF.